This T cell receptor (beta chain) was profiled in a study of T-cell memory formation after mild COVID-19. Study-wide findings and caveats: CD4/CD8 balance characterized clones contracting day 15 to 85, and CD4+ skew characterized later expanders.

Trimming removed 5 bases at V and 7 bases at J, with 14 bases between. The germline V gene encodes CDR1 SGHTA and CDR2 FQGNSA. There are 14 residues in the CDR3. TCRdb reanalysed the 5' RACE reads using MiXCR and keeps one entry per CDR3 protein. Among a few hundred thousand distinct CDR3 sequences listed, approximately 20% were seen once. This clonotype appeared many times. The antigen remains unidentified. Sequenced sample: PBMCs or a T cell subset sorted from them (not recorded which). V is TRBV7-2 and J is TRBJ2-2; D is possibly TRBD1 or TRBD2 (7 bases each). The sequence was collected from a young man who had mild COVID-19 (a few samples of this study predate the infection). Cell type and time point are not known. DNA for the CDR3: TGTGCCAGCAGCCGACCAGGGGGGGGCGGGGAGCTGTTTTTT. Translation: CASSRPGGGGELFF.